Listed below are T cell receptor beta chains from one sample, sequenced in a study of blood T cell repertoires in COVID-19. Only in-frame clones appear in the TCRdb table, and some are missing; sequencing was by immunoSEQ multiplex PCR. This table holds 350,000 or so clones, around 87% found once. The sequenced sample consisted of peripheral blood. The receptor set was obtained from a woman aged 25 to 39 with COVID-19, enrolled during active disease. The CDR3 runs from the conserved cysteine through the conserved F or W. Each record gives: D gene, CDR3 length, J gene, clone size, V gene, CDR3 DNA, CDR3 protein. D genes are given only for firm matches. Some rows have no size entry. The others give once, few or many, or a class for an expanded clone.

- | 16 | TRBJ1-2 | - | TRBV7-2 | TGTGCCAGCAGCTTAAGGCAGGGGCATTCTGGATATGGCTACACCTTC | CASSLRQGHSGYGYTF
TRBD2 | 14 | TRBJ2-1 | - | TRBV7-3 | TGTGCCAGCAGCTCTCAGAGCGGGAGTAATGAGCAGTTCTTC | CASSSQSGSNEQFF
TRBD2 | 13 | TRBJ2-3 | once | TRBV7-2 | TGTGCCAGCAGCCCTCTAGCGGGAGATACGCAGTATTTT | CASSPLAGDTQYF
- | 13 | TRBJ1-2 | - | TRBV29-1 | TGCAGCGGAGAGGAAGCACGCAACTATGGCTACACCTTC | CSGEEARNYGYTF
TRBD2 | 16 | TRBJ2-7 | - | TRBV4-1 | TGCGCCAGCAGCCAAGAAGGGGCGGGAGTAATCCACGAGCAGTACTTC | CASSQEGAGVIHEQYF
- | 14 | TRBJ2-3 | - | TRBV24-1 | TGTGCCACCAGTCCGGGATTGTTACCAGATACGCAGTATTTT | CATSPGLLPDTQYF
TRBD1 | 15 | TRBJ1-5 | - | TRBV30 | TGTGCCTGGAGTAAAGAGACAGGGCTCAATCAGCCCCAGCATTTT | CAWSKETGLNQPQHF
TRBD2 | 14 | TRBJ2-3 | - | TRBV2 | TGTGCCAGCCGACTAGCGGGCCTCACAGATACGCAGTATTTT | CASRLAGLTDTQYF
TRBD2 | 20 | TRBJ2-7 | - | TRBV15 | TGTGCCACCAGCAGAGATGGATCATGGCGGGAGGGAAAAAGCTCCTACGAGCAGTACTTC | CATSRDGSWREGKSSYEQYF
- | 16 | TRBJ1-1 | - | TRBV11-2 | TGTGCCAGCAGCTCCCACCCGACAGGTATGAACACTGAAGCTTTCTTT | CASSSHPTGMNTEAFF
- | 12 | TRBJ1-1 | - | TRBV14 | TGTGCCAGCAGCCACACAGGGCGGCGGGCTTTCTTT | CASSHTGRRAFF
TRBD2 | 15 | TRBJ2-1 | once | TRBV30 | TGTGCCTGGAGTGGAGGGAGGGCCATTCGCAATGAGCAGTTCTTC | CAWSGGRAIRNEQFF
- | 12 | TRBJ2-3 | - | TRBV3-1/TRBV3-2 | TGTGCCAGCAGCCCCCTCGGGGATACGCAGTATTTT | CASSPLGDTQYF
- | 12 | TRBJ2-1 | - | TRBV2 | TGTGCCAGCAGACAGACAGGAGTTACGCAGTTCTTC | CASRQTGVTQFF
- | 12 | TRBJ1-6 | few | TRBV11-1 | TGTGCCAGCAGCTTCAGGAATTCACCCCTCCACTTT | CASSFRNSPLHF
- | 16 | TRBJ2-7 | - | TRBV28 | TGTGCCAGCAGTATAATGGCAGGGAGGGGGTCCTACGAGCAGTACTTC | CASSIMAGRGSYEQYF
TRBD1 | 13 | TRBJ1-1 | - | TRBV11-3 | TGTGCCAGCAGCGACAGGGACGGGACCGAAGCTTTCTTT | CASSDRDGTEAFF
- | 17 | TRBJ1-6 | - | TRBV27 | TGTGCCAGCAGTCCGACAATCGTGGAAGGATATAATTCACCCCTCCACTTT | CASSPTIVEGYNSPLHF
- | 15 | TRBJ1-1 | - | TRBV2 | TGTGCCAGCATTATCAGGGTGGGGAAGGGGACTGAAGCTTTCTTT | CASIIRVGKGTEAFF
- | 13 | TRBJ2-1 | - | TRBV6-5 | TGTGCCAGCAGTTACTGGAGCGGCGATGAGCAGTTCTTC | CASSYWSGDEQFF
TRBD2 | 13 | TRBJ2-7 | - | TRBV12-3/TRBV12-4 | TGTGCCAGCGGGGTCCAGCGGGGGAACGAGCAGTACTTC | CASGVQRGNEQYF
TRBD1 | 15 | TRBJ2-2 | - | TRBV2 | TGTGCCAGCAGTCTCCCGGACAGGGGTTCCGGGGAGCTGTTTTTT | CASSLPDRGSGELFF
TRBD2 | 14 | TRBJ2-2 | once | TRBV7-9 | TGTGCCAGCAGCTTCCATAGCGGGAGAGGGGAGCTGTTTTTT | CASSFHSGRGELFF
TRBD1 | 20 | TRBJ2-3 | - | TRBV4-2 | TGTGCCAGCAGCCAAGATAGTCTGTTTGGTGACAGGGGGCGCAGAGATACGCAGTATTTT | CASSQDSLFGDRGRRDTQYF
TRBD2 | 16 | TRBJ2-2 | - | TRBV5-4 | TGTGCCAGCAGCCCGGGGGCAAGCGGGGGCACCGGGGAGCTGTTTTTT | CASSPGASGGTGELFF
TRBD1 | 14 | TRBJ2-5 | - | TRBV5-4 | TGTGCCAGCAGCTTGACGGGACAGAGGGGGACCCAGTACTTC | CASSLTGQRGTQYF
- | 13 | TRBJ1-2 | - | TRBV19 | TGTGCCAGTAGTCGAGACCGGGGCTATGGCTACACCTTC | CASSRDRGYGYTF
TRBD2 | 14 | TRBJ2-1 | - | TRBV9 | TGTGCCAGCAGCGTAGACGGGAGGGCCGGGGAGCAGTTCTTC | CASSVDGRAGEQFF
TRBD2 | 15 | TRBJ2-3 | - | TRBV5-4 | TGTGCCAGCAGCTTCAGCGGGGGGGGCACAGATACGCAGTATTTT | CASSFSGGGTDTQYF
- | 12 | TRBJ1-1 | - | TRBV29-1 | TGCAGCGTTGCGGCGAATGAGGGGGTAGCTTTCTTT | CSVAANEGVAFF
- | 15 | TRBJ2-2 | - | TRBV7-3 | TGTGCCAGCAGCTTGGGAAGCGGAAACACCGGGGAGCTGTTTTTT | CASSLGSGNTGELFF
- | 13 | TRBJ1-4 | - | TRBV5-6 | TGTGCCAGCAGATCTCGGGGAGGCGAAAAACTGTTTTTT | CASRSRGGEKLFF
- | 15 | TRBJ2-3 | - | TRBV9 | TGTGCCAGCAGCGTTGGGCACGGTGACACAGATACGCAGTATTTT | CASSVGHGDTDTQYF
TRBD1 | 14 | TRBJ1-1 | - | TRBV19 | TGTGCCAGTAGTTCCTCAGGGGGCATCACTGAAGCTTTCTTT | CASSSSGGITEAFF
- | 11 | TRBJ2-3 | - | TRBV20-1 | TGCAGTGCCGTTCTGGGGGGTGCGCAGTATTTT | CSAVLGGAQYF
TRBD1 | 14 | TRBJ2-5 | - | TRBV20-1 | TGCAGTGCTAGTTGGGGACAGATCCAAGAGACCCAGTACTTC | CSASWGQIQETQYF
- | 13 | TRBJ2-5 | - | TRBV11-2 | TGTGCCAGCAGCTTGACAGATCAAGAGACCCAGTACTTC | CASSLTDQETQYF
- | 12 | TRBJ2-1 | - | TRBV24-1 | TGTGCCACCAGTGATTTGCGGAGGGAGCAGTTCTTC | CATSDLRREQFF
TRBD2 | 16 | TRBJ2-3 | - | TRBV27 | TGTGCCAGCAGTTTCGGGACTAGCGGGAGAGGGGATACGCAGTATTTT | CASSFGTSGRGDTQYF
- | 15 | TRBJ2-7 | - | TRBV4-1 | TGCGCCAGCAGCCAGGCCGAGGGGGACGCCTACGAGCAGTACTTC | CASSQAEGDAYEQYF
TRBD1 | 17 | TRBJ1-6 | - | TRBV5-1 | TGCGCCAGCAGCTTGGTCTCCCCGGGACAGGAGGTTTCACCCCTCCACTTT | CASSLVSPGQEVSPLHF
- | 14 | TRBJ2-2 | few | TRBV28 | TGTGCCAGCAGTTTATCCCAGATCACCGGGGAGCTGTTTTTT | CASSLSQITGELFF
- | 15 | TRBJ1-5 | - | TRBV3-1/TRBV3-2 | TGTGCCAGCAGCCAATTTTCAGGGAGCAATCAGCCCCAGCATTTT | CASSQFSGSNQPQHF
TRBD1 | 17 | TRBJ1-6 | - | TRBV19 | TGTGCCAGTAGCCGGTCCCTATGGACAGGGACGAATTCACCCCTCCACTTT | CASSRSLWTGTNSPLHF
- | 22 | TRBJ2-1 | - | TRBV1 | TGCACCAGCAGCCAAGATGTACGGTGGAGCGGGGGTTCCTCTAGCTCCTACAATGAGCAGTTCTTC | CTSSQDVRWSGGSSSSYNEQFF
- | 13 | TRBJ2-7 | - | TRBV29-1 | TGCAGCGTCCCAACTCACCGGGTTCGGGAGCAGTACTTC | CSVPTHRVREQYF
- | 15 | TRBJ2-1 | - | TRBV15 | TGTGCCACCAGCAGGGACAGCCCTCCCTACAATGAGCAGTTCTTC | CATSRDSPPYNEQFF
TRBD1 | 16 | TRBJ2-5 | - | TRBV24-1 | TGTGCCACCAGTGACCGAGGGACAGGGTGGTGGGAGACCCAGTACTTC | CATSDRGTGWWETQYF
TRBD1 | 15 | TRBJ2-7 | few | TRBV4-1 | TGCGCCAGCAGCCAAGTCGGCAGGGGGATCTACGAGCAGTACTTC | CASSQVGRGIYEQYF
- | 14 | TRBJ2-1 | - | TRBV2 | TGTGCCAGAAGATCCGACAGCAAATACAATGAGCAGTTCTTC | CARRSDSKYNEQFF
TRBD2 | 20 | TRBJ2-1 | - | TRBV5-3 | TGTGCCAGAAGCTCGACACCGGGACTAGCGGGTCATACTATCTACAATGAGCAGTTCTTC | CARSSTPGLAGHTIYNEQFF
- | 12 | TRBJ1-1 | - | TRBV6-5 | TGTGCCTCCCAGAGCGGGAGGTCTGAAGCTTTCTTT | CASQSGRSEAFF
- | 15 | TRBJ1-1 | - | TRBV10-2 | TGCGCCAGCATTCCCCCGGGACACAGGACCACTGAAGCTTTCTTT | CASIPPGHRTTEAFF
TRBD2 | 17 | TRBJ2-2 | - | TRBV10-2 | TGCGCCAGCGGCCTAGCGGGAGGGTCCTCGAACACCGGGGAGCTGTTTTTT | CASGLAGGSSNTGELFF